The present T cell receptor (beta chain) was sequenced within a study of blood T cell repertoires in COVID-19. TCRdb keeps only in-frame clones here, not all; method: immunoSEQ multiplex PCR. The sample contains 200,000 to 250,000 clones, 80% of which appear only once. CDR1 is SGHVS, CDR2 FQNEAQ, per germline. Trimming took 5 bases from V and 6 from J; bases not matched to a gene: 9. The CDR3 spans 15 residues. The sequenced material came from peripheral blood. The origin of this receptor is a woman between 70 and 85 years old with acute or convalescent COVID-19. The chain recombines TRBV7-8 with TRBJ2-3; 9 bases are a match to TRBD1. Here the CDR3 reads CASSLGGDRDDTQYF. Written as DNA, the CDR3 is TGTGCCAGCAGCCTAGGCGGGGACAGGGACGATACGCAGTATTTT.